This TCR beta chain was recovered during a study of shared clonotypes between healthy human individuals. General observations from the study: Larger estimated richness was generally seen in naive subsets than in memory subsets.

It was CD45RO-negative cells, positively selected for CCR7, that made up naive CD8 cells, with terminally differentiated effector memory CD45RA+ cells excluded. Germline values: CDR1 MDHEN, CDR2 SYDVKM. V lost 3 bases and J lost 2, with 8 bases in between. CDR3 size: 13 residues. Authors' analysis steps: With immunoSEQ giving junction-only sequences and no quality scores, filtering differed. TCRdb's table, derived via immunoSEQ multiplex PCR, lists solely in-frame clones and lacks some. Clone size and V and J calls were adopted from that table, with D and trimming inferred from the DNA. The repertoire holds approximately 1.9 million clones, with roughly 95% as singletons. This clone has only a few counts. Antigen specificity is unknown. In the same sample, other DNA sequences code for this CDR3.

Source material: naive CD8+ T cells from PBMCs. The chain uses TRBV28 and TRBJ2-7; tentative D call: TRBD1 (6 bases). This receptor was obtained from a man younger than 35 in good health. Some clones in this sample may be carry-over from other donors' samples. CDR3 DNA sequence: TGTGCCAGCAGTTTCAGGGGTACCTACGAGCAGTACTTC. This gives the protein CASSFRGTYEQYF.